This is a list of T cell receptor beta chains from one sample in a study of metastatic and nonmetastatic thyroid tumors. MiXCR reprocessed the PCR reads for TCRdb. The table shows over 30,000 clones, with roughly 19% occurring only once. The material sequenced was blood. These receptors all come from a male donor with papillary thyroid cancer or a benign thyroid nodule (not recorded which). Some clones in this sample may be carry-over from other donors' samples. CDR3s include the opening cysteine and the closing phenylalanine or tryptophan. Fields, in order: J gene, D gene, CDR3 length, clone size, V gene, CDR3 DNA, CDR3 protein. A D gene is named only where the DNA matches it firmly. Only part of the rows carry a size: once, few, many, or a class if the clone is expanded.

J: TRBJ2-1; D: TRBD2; length: 15; size: few; V: TRBV6-4; DNA: TGTGCCAGCAGTGACTCTGCAGGGACTAGCCATGAGCAGTTCTTC; CDR3: CASSDSAGTSHEQFF
J: TRBJ1-3; D: -; length: 16; size: many; V: TRBV7-9; DNA: TGTGCCAGCAGAGGTCTACGTGACAACTATGGAAACACCATATATTTT; CDR3: CASRGLRDNYGNTIYF
J: TRBJ2-7; D: -; length: 11; size: many; V: TRBV4-1; DNA: TGCGCCAGCAGCCAGGGGGCCGAGCAGTACTTC; CDR3: CASSQGAEQYF
J: TRBJ2-4; D: TRBD1; length: 13; size: many; V: TRBV19; DNA: TGCGCCAGTAGTGCCCGACAGGGGGACATTCAGTACTTC; CDR3: CASSARQGDIQYF
J: TRBJ2-7; D: -; length: 14; size: many; V: TRBV18; DNA: TGTGCCAGCTCACCACCGGGGGACCCCTACGAGCAGTACTTC; CDR3: CASSPPGDPYEQYF
J: TRBJ2-7; D: TRBD1; length: 15; size: many; V: TRBV12-3/TRBV12-4; DNA: TGTGCCAGCAGTACCCCGACAGGGGGAATCAACGAGCAGTACTTC; CDR3: CASSTPTGGINEQYF
J: TRBJ2-6; D: -; length: 16; size: many; V: TRBV29-1; DNA: TGCAGCGTTGCGGCGGGGGCCCCCTCTGGGGCCAACGTCCTGACTTTC; CDR3: CSVAAGAPSGANVLTF
J: TRBJ2-2; D: -; length: 13; size: many; V: TRBV6-1; DNA: TGTGCCAGCAGAAGAGGGGACACCGGGGAGCTGTTTTTT; CDR3: CASRRGDTGELFF
J: TRBJ2-1; D: TRBD1; length: 16; size: medium-sized; V: TRBV6-1; DNA: TGTGCCAGCAGGGACTTACAGGGGGCAGGTTACAATGAGCAGTTCTTC; CDR3: CASRDLQGAGYNEQFF
J: TRBJ2-7; D: TRBD2; length: 15; size: -; V: TRBV6-2/TRBV6-3; DNA: TGTGCCATCATCTCCAGACTAGCGGGGGCCTACGAGCAGTACTTC; CDR3: CAIISRLAGAYEQYF
J: TRBJ1-6; D: TRBD1; length: 15; size: many; V: TRBV20-1; DNA: TGCAGTGCAAACAGGGGCCCCCGCAATAATTCACCCCTCCACTTT; CDR3: CSANRGPRNNSPLHF
J: TRBJ1-1; D: -; length: 14; size: -; V: TRBV12-3/TRBV12-4; DNA: TGTGCCAGCAGTTTCGCGCAGGGACCGGGTGAAGCTTTCTTT; CDR3: CASSFAQGPGEAFF
J: TRBJ2-1; D: TRBD2; length: 17; size: -; V: TRBV19; DNA: TGTGCCAGTAGTCTGACTAGCGGGAGGGTCTCCTACAATGAGCAGTTCTTC; CDR3: CASSLTSGRVSYNEQFF
J: TRBJ2-2; D: -; length: 16; size: few; V: TRBV28; DNA: TGTGCCAGCAGTTCGCTCCAAACCGACAGTGGCGGGGAGCTGCTTTTT; CDR3: CASSSLQTDSGGELLF
J: TRBJ1-6; D: TRBD1; length: 15; size: once; V: TRBV4-3; DNA: TGCGCCAGCAGCCAGGAGACAGGGAGGGATTCACCCCTCCACTTT; CDR3: CASSQETGRDSPLHF
J: TRBJ2-5; D: -; length: 15; size: -; V: TRBV12-5; DNA: TGTGCTAGTGGTTTGGTAGGGGCGGACCGGGAGACCCAGTACTTC; CDR3: CASGLVGADRETQYF
J: TRBJ2-2; D: -; length: 15; size: -; V: TRBV7-2; DNA: TGTGCCAGCATCTTATCCCGGTTGACGACCGGGGAGCTGTTTTTT; CDR3: CASILSRLTTGELFF
J: TRBJ1-2; D: TRBD1; length: 14; size: -; V: TRBV6-1; DNA: TGTGCCAGCAGACCCGGACAGGGGCACTATGGCTACACCTTC; CDR3: CASRPGQGHYGYTF
J: TRBJ1-3; D: -; length: 17; size: many; V: TRBV28; DNA: TGTGCCAGCGGCACCAGTGCTAGGGGTTTCTCTGGAAACACCATATATTTT; CDR3: CASGTSARGFSGNTIYF
J: TRBJ2-3; D: TRBD2; length: 14; size: many; V: TRBV6-4; DNA: TGTGCCAGCAGTCTAGCGGGAGACACAGATACGCAGTATTTT; CDR3: CASSLAGDTDTQYF
J: TRBJ1-6; D: -; length: 14; size: many; V: TRBV9; DNA: TGTGCCAGCAGCACCATTTTAGACGGTTCACCCCTCCACTTT; CDR3: CASSTILDGSPLHF
J: TRBJ1-6; D: -; length: 15; size: many; V: TRBV4-2; DNA: TGTGCCAGCAGCCAAGATCAGTTTTATAATTCACCCCTCCACTTT; CDR3: CASSQDQFYNSPLHF
J: TRBJ2-5; D: -; length: 12; size: few; V: TRBV7-9; DNA: TGTGCCAGCAGCTCAGGGGGGGAGACCCAGTACTTC; CDR3: CASSSGGETQYF
J: TRBJ1-2; D: -; length: 13; size: -; V: TRBV7-9; DNA: TGTGCCAGCAGCTCGGGGGGGGCCTACGGCTACACCTTC; CDR3: CASSSGGAYGYTF
J: TRBJ2-1; D: -; length: 13; size: -; V: TRBV27; DNA: TGTGCCAACAGTCGCGGGGTCTACAGTGAGCAGTTCTTC; CDR3: CANSRGVYSEQFF
J: TRBJ1-1; D: TRBD1; length: 15; size: many; V: TRBV5-1; DNA: TGCGCCAGCAGATCCCTAAGAACCGGGACAGATGAAGCTTTCTTT; CDR3: CASRSLRTGTDEAFF
J: TRBJ1-5; D: TRBD1; length: 14; size: -; V: TRBV28; DNA: TGCGCCAGCCTCAAGGGACAGAATAATCAGCCCCAGCATTTT; CDR3: CASLKGQNNQPQHF
J: TRBJ2-1; D: TRBD2; length: 17; size: -; V: TRBV11-2; DNA: TGTGCCAGCAGCCCGCCGGGACTAGCTGGAGGGCGCAATGAGCAGCTCTTC; CDR3: CASSPPGLAGGRNEQLF
J: TRBJ1-5; D: -; length: 18; size: many; V: TRBV19; DNA: TGTGCCAGTAGTATAGCTCGGGGCGGGACTCTGAGCAATCAGCCCCAGCATTTT; CDR3: CASSIARGGTLSNQPQHF
J: TRBJ2-1; D: -; length: 15; size: -; V: TRBV28; DNA: TGTGCCAGCAGTCGGCCCGGGACCAGCCGGGATGAGCAGTTCTTC; CDR3: CASSRPGTSRDEQFF
J: TRBJ1-2; D: -; length: 14; size: many; V: TRBV6-1; DNA: TGTGCCAGCAGCGCGACACCGCTAAACTATGGCTACACCTTC; CDR3: CASSATPLNYGYTF
J: TRBJ2-1; D: -; length: 15; size: many; V: TRBV5-4; DNA: TGTGCCAGCAGCTTGTTAGCAGGGGTCGGCAATGAGCAGTTCTTC; CDR3: CASSLLAGVGNEQFF
J: TRBJ2-6; D: -; length: 13; size: few; V: TRBV28; DNA: TGTGCAACCACCCAGTCTGGGGCAAACGTCCTGACTTTC; CDR3: CATTQSGANVLTF
J: TRBJ1-2; D: -; length: 15; size: many; V: TRBV7-8; DNA: TGTGCCAGCAGCTTAGACATATGGGTTCTCTTTGGCTACACCTTC; CDR3: CASSLDIWVLFGYTF
J: TRBJ2-1; D: -; length: 9; size: many; V: TRBV2; DNA: TGTGCCAGCGGGCTAGCTATGCATTTC; CDR3: CASGLAMHF
J: TRBJ2-1; D: TRBD2; length: 20; size: many; V: TRBV18; DNA: TGTGCCAGCTCACCGGGGAGGAGGACTAGCGGGATATTCGCCTACAATGAGCAGTTCTTC; CDR3: CASSPGRRTSGIFAYNEQFF
J: TRBJ1-2; D: -; length: 15; size: -; V: TRBV5-8; DNA: TGTGCCAGCAGCTGGAGAAACTCAGGGGCTTATGGCTACACCTTC; CDR3: CASSWRNSGAYGYTF
J: TRBJ2-1; D: -; length: 15; size: many; V: TRBV4-1; DNA: TGCGCCAGCAGCCCTCAGGAGTTCTCCTACAATGAGCAGTTCTTC; CDR3: CASSPQEFSYNEQFF
J: TRBJ2-7; D: TRBD2; length: 16; size: many; V: TRBV11-1; DNA: TGTGCCAGCAGCTTAGCGGGAGGGCCCGGATCCTACGAGCAGTACTTC; CDR3: CASSLAGGPGSYEQYF
J: TRBJ1-2; D: -; length: 14; size: -; V: TRBV7-9; DNA: TGTGCCAGCAGGGAGGGCCAAATGAACTATGGCTACACCTTC; CDR3: CASREGQMNYGYTF
J: TRBJ2-7; D: -; length: 14; size: -; V: TRBV30; DNA: TGTGCCTGGAGTTCCGGACGGAGCTCCTACGAGCAGTACTTC; CDR3: CAWSSGRSSYEQYF
J: TRBJ1-2; D: -; length: 12; size: medium-sized; V: TRBV6-1; DNA: TGTGCCAGCAGTTCCCGGGGGCGTGGCTACACCTTC; CDR3: CASSSRGRGYTF
J: TRBJ2-1; D: TRBD2; length: 15; size: few; V: TRBV20-1; DNA: TGCAGTGCTATTGCACTAGCGGGGGGACGGGATGAGCAGTTCTTC; CDR3: CSAIALAGGRDEQFF
J: TRBJ2-5; D: -; length: 13; size: many; V: TRBV28; DNA: TGTGCCAGCAGTTTCCGGGCGCAAGAGACCCAGTACTTC; CDR3: CASSFRAQETQYF
J: TRBJ2-7; D: -; length: 16; size: many; V: TRBV5-1; DNA: TGCGCCAGCAGCTTGGCCGGCCCGAGGAGCTCCTACGAGCAGTACTTC; CDR3: CASSLAGPRSSYEQYF
J: TRBJ1-2; D: -; length: 15; size: many; V: TRBV10-3; DNA: TGTGCCATCAGTGAGTCTCAGGTGGCTAACTATGGCTACACCTTC; CDR3: CAISESQVANYGYTF
J: TRBJ2-5; D: -; length: 15; size: few; V: TRBV6-1; DNA: TGTGCCAGCAGGAGAGGGGTGGGAAGGAGGGAGGTCCATTACTTC; CDR3: CASRRGVGRREVHYF
J: TRBJ2-2; D: -; length: 12; size: medium-sized; V: TRBV6-1; DNA: TGTGCCACCCATGGGAGCACCGGGGAGCTGTTTTTT; CDR3: CATHGSTGELFF
J: TRBJ1-6; D: TRBD1; length: 14; size: -; V: TRBV5-8; DNA: TGTGCCAGCAGCTTGGACAGGGGGTATTCACCCCTCCACTTT; CDR3: CASSLDRGYSPLHF
J: TRBJ2-3; D: TRBD2; length: 17; size: -; V: TRBV4-3; DNA: TGCGCCAGCAGCCACCTCAGGGCGGGGGTTAGCACAGATACGCGGTATTTT; CDR3: CASSHLRAGVSTDTRYF
J: TRBJ2-3; D: -; length: 14; size: -; V: TRBV7-2; DNA: TGTGCCAGTGACTCCGGGGGGCGTGAAGATACGCAGTATTTT; CDR3: CASDSGGREDTQYF
J: TRBJ1-2; D: TRBD1; length: 15; size: -; V: TRBV5-8; DNA: TGTGCCAGCAGCGCGAAGGGACAGGGAGGTAGAGGCTACACCTTC; CDR3: CASSAKGQGGRGYTF